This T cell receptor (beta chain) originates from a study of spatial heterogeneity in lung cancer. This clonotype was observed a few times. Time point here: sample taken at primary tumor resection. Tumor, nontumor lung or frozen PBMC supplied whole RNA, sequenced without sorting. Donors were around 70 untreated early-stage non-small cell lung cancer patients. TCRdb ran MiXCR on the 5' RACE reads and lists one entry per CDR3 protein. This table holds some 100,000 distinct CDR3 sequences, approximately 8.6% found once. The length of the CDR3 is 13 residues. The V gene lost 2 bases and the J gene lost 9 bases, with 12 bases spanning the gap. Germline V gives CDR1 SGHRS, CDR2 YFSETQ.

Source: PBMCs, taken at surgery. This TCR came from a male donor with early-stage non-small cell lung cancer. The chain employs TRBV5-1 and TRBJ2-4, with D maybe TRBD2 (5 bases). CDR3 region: CASSLSSGGIQYF. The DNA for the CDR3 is TGCGCCAGCAGCTTAAGCTCTGGAGGCATTCAGTACTTC.